Following are 10 T cell receptor beta chains from one sample sequenced in a study of blood T cell repertoires in COVID-19. Using immunoSEQ multiplex PCR, the repertoire was profiled, and TCRdb retains in-frame clones only, with some absent. The sample has around 47,000 clones; under 90% are singletons. The material sequenced was peripheral blood. Receptors were obtained from a human donor in a cohort sampled during active COVID-19.

The genes are TRBV4-1 and TRBJ1-5; TRBD1 agrees at 8 bases. CDR3 size: 16 residues. V shed 6 bases, J shed 0 bases, and the junction held 7 bases outside the gene matches. CDR1 is MGHRA, CDR2 YSYEKL, per germline. CDR3 DNA: TGCGCCAGCAGTCCAGGACAGGGCGATAGCAATCAGCCCCAGCATTTT. Amino acid sequence: CASSPGQGDSNQPQHF.

The V call is TRBV19, the J call TRBJ1-2, with TRBD1 matching over 7 bases. J lost 4 bases, V lost 7 bases, and 12 bases had no gene match. This CDR3 has 15 amino acids. Germline CDR1 and CDR2: LNHDA and SQIVND (reference sequence). CDR3 nucleotides: TGTGCCAGTAAAACAGGGGCCGGAAATCTCTATGGCTACACCTTC. Protein product: CASKTGAGNLYGYTF.

This rearrangement joins TRBV5-4 to TRBJ2-3, with D perhaps matching TRBD2 (5 bases). The germline gives CDR1 SGHNT, CDR2 YYREEE (reference sequence). The CDR3 is 13 amino acids. Trimming removed 3 bases from V and 1 base from J, with 6 bases in between. Here the CDR3 reads CASSSGGTDTQYF. The DNA of the CDR3 is TGTGCCAGCAGCTCCGGGGGCACAGATACGCAGTATTTT. The full variable domain, completed using reference TRBV5-4 and TRBJ2-3, is ETGVTQSPTHLIKTRGQQVTLRCSSQSGHNTVSWYQQALGQGPQFIFQYYREEENGRGNFPPRFSGLQFPNYSSELNVNALELDDSALYLCASSSGGTDTQYFGPGTRLTVL.

The chain carries TRBV5-5 and TRBJ2-7; 8 nucleotides match TRBD2. Per germline, CDR1 SGHKS and CDR2 YYEKEE (reference sequence). V trimming: 0 bases; J trimming: 2 bases; junction bases outside the gene matches: 10. The CDR3 has 17 amino acids. The CDR3 is CASSLASPGGITYEQYF. CDR3 sequence (DNA): TGTGCCAGCAGCTTGGCCTCTCCGGGGGGGATCACCTACGAGCAGTACTTC.

The DNA of the CDR3 is TGTGCCAGCATAGGAGAATCACCCCTCCACTTT. Protein: CASIGESPLHF. The V call is TRBV27, the J call TRBJ1-6; unclear D gene. The CDR3 is made up of 11 amino acids. CDR1 is MNHEY and CDR2 is SMNVEV in the germline V gene (reference sequence). V was pared by 7 bases and J by 10 bases, with 8 bases between.

The rearrangement uses TRBV28 and TRBJ2-5, with TRBD1 as a possible D gene (5 bases). Germline V CDR1 and CDR2: MDHEN, SYDVKM. The CDR3 length is 15 residues. The V gene lost 2 bases and the J gene lost 5 bases, with 15 bases spanning the gap. CDR3 region: CASSLSGRGDETQYF. CDR3 nucleotides: TGTGCCAGCAGTTTAAGTGGAAGGGGTGACGAGACCCAGTACTTC.

The V and J genes are TRBV6-5 and TRBJ2-3, with 7 bases aligning to TRBD1. Trimming took 6 bases from V and 0 from J; bases not matched to a gene: 3. This CDR3 is built from 14 residues. The germline CDR1 and CDR2 sequences are MNHEY and SVGAGI. This CDR3 reads CASRGQVSTDTQYF. The CDR3 DNA follows: TGTGCCAGCAGAGGACAGGTTAGCACAGATACGCAGTATTTT.

The rearrangement links TRBV28 to TRBJ1-2; D perhaps matches TRBD1 (5 bases). The CDR3 is made up of 13 amino acids. The germline V and J ends were trimmed by 3 bases and 6 bases, with 11 bases remaining between them. The germline gives CDR1 MDHEN, CDR2 SYDVKM. CDR3 residues: CASSFRQGNGYTF. The DNA for the CDR3 is TGTGCCAGCAGTTTTCGGCAGGGCAATGGCTACACCTTC.

The rearrangement links TRBV7-6 to TRBJ2-2; possible D gene TRBD2, 6 bases. This CDR3 comprises 16 residues. Germline loops: CDR1 SGHVS, CDR2 FNYEAQ. The ends were cut back, 5 bases at V and 7 bases at J, with 20 bases in the middle. In DNA form, the CDR3 reads TGTGCCAGCAGCCCCCATTCCTTGGGCGGGGACGGGGAGCTGTTTTTT. Translation: CASSPHSLGGDGELFF. Drawing the rest from reference TRBV7-6 and TRBJ2-2, the complete variable domain is GAGVSQSPRYKVTKRGQDVALRCDPISGHVSLYWYRQALGQGPEFLTYFNYEAQQDKSGLPNDRFSAERPEGSISTLTIQRTEQRDSAMYRCASSPHSLGGDGELFFGEGSRLTVL.

This rearrangement joins TRBV5-1 to TRBJ2-7; weak D call: TRBD2 (6 bases). With 4 bases removed from V and 6 bases from J, the gap between germline ends came to 14 bases. This CDR3 has 13 amino acids. Germline V gives CDR1 SGHRS, CDR2 YFSETQ. For the CDR3, the DNA is TGCGCCAGCAGCCCCTGGCCGGGGGTCGAGCAGTACGTC. Amino acid sequence: CASSPWPGVEQYV.